A single sample is the source of the 25 T cell receptor beta chains below, sequenced in a study of blood T cell repertoires in COVID-19. Clones were read by immunoSEQ multiplex PCR, and TCRdb kept only the in-frame ones, dropping some. There are a few hundred thousand clones in the sample; about 90% occur only once, and approximately 2% lies in the top ten. The sample comprised peripheral blood. Receptor source: a man aged 18 to 35 with active or convalescent COVID-19.

V usage is TRBV7-3 and J usage is TRBJ2-3; 10 nucleotides line up with TRBD2. The CDR3 spans 15 residues. V trimming: 2 bases; J trimming: 1 base; junction bases outside the gene matches: 0. Germline V lookup: CDR1 SGHTA, CDR2 FQGTGA. For the CDR3, the DNA is TGTGCCAGCAGCTTAGGACTAGCGGGCACAGATACGCAGTATTTT. This gives the protein CASSLGLAGTDTQYF. Using reference TRBV7-3 and TRBJ2-3 for the parts outside the CDR3, the full variable domain is GAGVSQTPSNKVTEKGKYVELRCDPISGHTALYWYRQSLGQGPEFLIYFQGTGAADDSGLPNDRFFAVRPEGSVSTLKIQRTERGDSAVYLCASSLGLAGTDTQYFGPGTRLTVL.

The chain employs TRBV28 and TRBJ2-5; D is uncertain. The ends were cut back, 10 bases at V and 5 bases at J, with 20 bases in the middle. The germline CDR1 and CDR2 sequences are MDHEN and SYDVKM. This CDR3 region has 14 residues. CDR3 coding DNA: TGTGCCACCACGGCGGAGACCCCTCGGGAGACCCAGTACTTC. Protein sequence: CATTAETPRETQYF. Using reference TRBV28 and TRBJ2-5 for the parts outside the CDR3, the full variable domain is DVKVTQSSRYLVKRTGEKVFLECVQDMDHENMFWYRQDPGLGLRLIYFSYDVKMKEKGDIPEGYSVSREKKERFSLILESASTNQTSMYLCATTAETPRETQYFGPGTRLLVL.

The genes are TRBV28 and TRBJ2-1; TRBD1 matches at 7 bases. The ends lost 2 bases at V and 8 bases at J; junction bases unmatched: 18. The germline V gene encodes CDR1 MDHEN and CDR2 SYDVKM. This CDR3 has 18 amino acids. DNA for the CDR3: TGTGCCAGCAGTTTAACAGCCTTTCGGCAGGGGGACGTCGATGAGCAGTTCTTC. Protein: CASSLTAFRQGDVDEQFF.

The chain combines TRBV6-6 with TRBJ1-4; TRBD1 might be the D (5 bases). V gave up 4 bases and J gave up 6 bases, with 9 bases separating them. Per germline, CDR1 MNHNY and CDR2 SVGAGI (reference sequence). The CDR3 runs 13 residues. CDR3 DNA: TGTGCCAGCAGTTCGACAGCAGATGAAAAACTGTTTTTT. This codes for CASSSTADEKLFF.

This chain connects TRBV15 to TRBJ2-7, with TRBD2 identical over 7 bases. This CDR3 contains 12 residues. The ends lost 3 bases at V and 6 bases at J; junction bases unmatched: 2. Germline V gene sequence: CDR1 LNHNV, CDR2 YYDKDF (reference sequence). The CDR3 reads CATSRGGVEQYF. In nucleotides, the CDR3 is TGTGCCACCAGCAGGGGAGGGGTCGAGCAGTACTTC.

This chain uses TRBV6-4 with TRBJ2-3; D is undetermined. V lost 5 bases and J 2 bases, leaving 8 bases between the germline ends. This CDR3 has 13 residues. Looked up from germline, CDR1 is MRHNA and CDR2 is SNTAGT. CDR3 protein: CASSNGDTDTQYF. The CDR3 DNA sequence: TGTGCCAGCAGTAACGGAGACACAGATACGCAGTATTTT.

The gene calls are TRBV6-6 and TRBJ2-1; 7 bases line up with TRBD2. V dropped 10 bases and J dropped 4; count of bases not matched to a gene: 10. Germline CDR1 and CDR2: MNHNY and SVGAGI (reference sequence). This CDR3 is built from 14 residues. CDR3 amino acids: CATSGHASYNEQFF. CDR3 nucleotides: TGTGCCACTAGCGGACACGCCTCTTACAATGAGCAGTTCTTC.

For the CDR3, the DNA is TGTGCCAGCAGCCCTCATGAGGGAGAGGCCTACAATGAGCAGTTCTTC. Protein: CASSPHEGEAYNEQFF. This chain connects TRBV3-1 (or the pseudogene TRBV3-2) to TRBJ2-1; TRBD2 might be the D (5 bases). The CDR3 has 16 amino acids. V was pared by 4 bases and J by 2 bases, with 15 bases between. Per the germline V gene, CDR1 is LGHDT and CDR2 is YNNKEL (reference sequence).

The chain joins TRBV5-1 to TRBJ1-6; 7 nucleotides match TRBD1. The J segment lost 6 bases and the V segment lost 0 bases, leaving 6 bases of the junction unmatched. The germline V gene encodes CDR1 SGHRS and CDR2 YFSETQ. The CDR3 has 16 amino acids. CDR3 in DNA: TGCGCCAGCAGCTTGGGGGACAGAACCACTAATTCACCCCTCCACTTT. This gives the protein CASSLGDRTTNSPLHF.

The rearrangement uses TRBV5-5 and TRBJ2-7; maybe TRBD1 (5 bases). This CDR3 comprises 15 residues. V shed 1 base and J shed 7 bases, with 18 bases lying between them. Germline CDR1 reads SGHKS; CDR2 reads YYEKEE (reference sequence). CDR3 sequence (DNA): TGTGCCAGCAGCTTGAGGAAGGGCAGGGTTGAAGAGCAGTACTTC. Protein: CASSLRKGRVEEQYF.

This clone was seen more than once but under ten times. The chain couples TRBV11-2 to TRBJ1-1; D might be TRBD1 (5 bases). CDR1 is SGHAT, CDR2 FQNNGV, per germline. V lost 3 bases and J 1 base, leaving 15 bases between the germline ends. The length of the CDR3 is 16 residues. DNA of the CDR3: TGTGCCAGCAGCTTTCTGGGAGGGACTCCGAACACTGAAGCTTTCTTT. Amino acids: CASSFLGGTPNTEAFF.

V usage is TRBV7-9 and J usage is TRBJ2-2; D not resolved. This CDR3 has 12 amino acids. V lost 10 bases and J 10 bases, leaving 16 bases between the germline ends. Germline values: CDR1 SEHNR, CDR2 FQNEAQ (reference sequence). The CDR3 nucleotides are TGTGCCACCGGAGAGGCCCCCCAGGAGCTGTTTTTT. This encodes CATGEAPQELFF. Full variable domain (missing parts from reference TRBV7-9 and TRBJ2-2): DTGVSQNPRHKITKRGQNVTFRCDPISEHNRLYWYRQTLGQGPEFLTYFQNEAQLEKSRLLSDRFSAERPKGSFSTLEIQRTEQGDSAMYLCATGEAPQELFFGEGSRLTVL.

V and J are TRBV3-1 (or the pseudogene TRBV3-2) and TRBJ1-5; a possible D gene is TRBD1 (6 bases). Germline V CDR1 and CDR2: LGHDT, YNNKEL (reference sequence). The CDR3 consists of 16 residues. Trimming took 0 bases from V and 5 from J, leaving 14 bases between them. For the CDR3, the DNA is TGTGCCAGCAGCCAAGATCTGGCAGGGGAGCATCAGCCCCAGCATTTT. Amino acids: CASSQDLAGEHQPQHF.

This chain links TRBV5-1 with TRBJ2-1; 8 bases line up with TRBD2. The CDR3 length is 14 residues. V lost 2 bases and J lost 7; bases outside the gene matches: 5. From germline, CDR1 is SGHRS and CDR2 YFSETQ. Here the CDR3 DNA reads TGCGCCAGCAGCTTAGCGGGAGAGGGTAATGAGCAGTTCTTC. Protein: CASSLAGEGNEQFF.

The chain joins TRBV11-3 to TRBJ2-1; 9 nucleotides agree with TRBD1. CDR3 size: 17 residues. J gave up 0 bases and V 6 bases, and 9 bases lay outside the gene matches. The germline CDR1 and CDR2 sequences are SGHNT and YENEEA. The CDR3 loop is CASRKLGQGVSYNEQFF. The DNA for the CDR3 is TGTGCCAGCAGAAAGTTGGGACAGGGTGTCTCCTACAATGAGCAGTTCTTC.

The chain combines TRBV19 with TRBJ1-1; 9 bases are shared with TRBD1. With V trimmed by 5 bases and J by 0 bases, 7 bases remained unmatched. The germline V gene encodes CDR1 LNHDA and CDR2 SQIVND (reference sequence). This CDR3 is built from 16 residues. CDR3 region: CASSGTGRMMNTEAFF. The CDR3 DNA sequence: TGTGCCAGTAGTGGGACAGGGCGAATGATGAACACTGAAGCTTTCTTT.

The chain recombines TRBV7-6 with TRBJ2-2; no clear D gene. Per the germline V gene, CDR1 is SGHVS and CDR2 is FNYEAQ. The ends were cut back, 1 base at V and 1 base at J, with 4 bases in the middle. CDR3 size: 14 residues. The DNA of the CDR3 is TGTGCCAGCAGCTTAGTCCTGAACACCGGGGAGCTGTTTTTT. This codes for CASSLVLNTGELFF.

This rearrangement joins TRBV2 to TRBJ2-2; maybe TRBD2 (5 bases). Trimming took off 8 bases at V and 0 bases at J, with 13 bases between the two ends. CDR1 and CDR2 from the germline V gene are SNHLY and FYNNEI. CDR3 length equals 15 residues. The CDR3 here is CASGSRVANTGELFF. The CDR3 DNA is TGTGCCAGCGGCTCGCGGGTAGCGAACACCGGGGAGCTGTTTTTT.

The V gene is TRBV19, the J gene TRBJ2-7; TRBD1 is a possible D gene (6 bases). The germline V and J ends were trimmed by 6 bases and 5 bases, with 17 bases remaining between them. This CDR3 contains 14 residues. CDR1 LNHDA and CDR2 SQIVND come from the germline V gene (reference sequence). The DNA of the CDR3 is TGTGCCAGTAGCCAACCACAGGGTATCCACGAGCAGTACTTC. Translated, it gives CASSQPQGIHEQYF.

This chain connects TRBV7-9 to TRBJ1-1; a possible D gene is TRBD1 (6 bases). This CDR3 region has 14 residues. The ends were cut back, 1 base at V and 7 bases at J, with 13 bases in the middle. Germline V gene lookup returns CDR1 SEHNR and CDR2 FQNEAQ (reference sequence). The CDR3 is CASSLDLRRGEAFF. CDR3 nucleotide sequence: TGTGCCAGCAGCTTAGATCTACGCAGGGGTGAAGCTTTCTTT.

This chain joins TRBV28 and TRBJ2-2; no reliable D call. Trimming removed 4 bases at V and 6 bases at J, with 6 bases between. The CDR3 consists of 12 residues. Germline V lookup: CDR1 MDHEN, CDR2 SYDVKM. The CDR3: CASSSRAGELFF. The CDR3 coding sequence is TGTGCCAGCAGTTCTCGGGCCGGGGAGCTGTTTTTT.

This clone came up a few times. The chain uses TRBV29-1 and TRBJ1-2, with 8 bases aligning to TRBD1. Germline values: CDR1 SQVTM, CDR2 ANQGSEA. The CDR3 sequence is 14 residues long. V was clipped by 7 bases and J by 7 bases; unmatched bases: 14. DNA of the CDR3: TGCAGCGCAGACAGGGGCATAGGGATTCCTGGCTACACCTTC. Residues: CSADRGIGIPGYTF.

The chain links TRBV7-8 to TRBJ2-5, with a possible D match to TRBD1 (6 bases). CDR1 SGHVS and CDR2 FQNEAQ come from the germline V gene. The V gene lost 5 bases and the J gene lost 2 bases, with 12 bases spanning the gap. The CDR3 consists of 14 residues. CDR3 sequence reads: CASSARRGQETQYF. The DNA of the CDR3 is TGTGCCAGCAGCGCCCGCAGGGGACAAGAGACCCAGTACTTC.

This sequence joins TRBV6-5 and TRBJ1-1, with TRBD1 matching 7 bases. The CDR3 is 15 residues long. The V gene's germline CDR1 is MNHEY and CDR2 SVGAGI. The J segment lost 3 bases and the V segment lost 6 bases, leaving 10 bases of the junction unmatched. This CDR3 is CASRKQGSPYTEAFF. CDR3 nucleotide sequence: TGTGCCAGCAGAAAACAGGGGTCTCCCTACACTGAAGCTTTCTTT.

This sequence joins TRBV7-2 and TRBJ2-7; perhaps TRBD2 as D (5 bases). The V and J ends lost 3 bases and 2 bases respectively, with 11 bases between them. Germline V CDR1 and CDR2: SGHTA, FQGNSA. The CDR3 loop spans 14 amino acids. CDR3: CASSFPDGAYEQYF. CDR3 nucleotides: TGTGCCAGCAGCTTTCCGGACGGGGCCTACGAGCAGTACTTC.